Here is one TCR beta chain with its context. The method was immunoSEQ multiplex PCR; TCRdb's version includes in-frame clones alone and lacks a portion of them. The table has some 86,000 clones, around 90% seen once. The data belong to a study of OX40 agonist ivuxolimab in advanced cancers. V lost 9 bases to trimming and J lost 1 base; unmatched junction nucleotides: 7. The CDR3 covers 14 residues. CDR1 is KGHSH, CDR2 LQKENI, per germline. The receptor was derived from an adult with an advanced solid tumor such as melanoma, head and neck, liver or kidney cancer. This chain joins TRBV18 and TRBJ2-3; 7 nucleotides align to TRBD1. The specimen was CD4+ or CD8+ T cells sorted from blood, collected in a trial of the OX40 agonist ivuxolimab. The DNA for the CDR3 is TGTGCCAGTTTTCTTGGACAGGGCACAGATACGCAGTATTTT. Its translation is CASFLGQGTDTQYF. Combining the CDR3 with reference TRBV18 and TRBJ2-3 gives the whole variable domain NAGVMQNPRHLVRRRGQEARLRCSPMKGHSHVYWYRQLPEEGLKFMVYLQKENIIDESGMPKERFSAEFPKEGPSILRIQQVVRGDSAAYFCASFLGQGTDTQYFGPGTRLTVL.